Described below is a single TCR beta chain sequence and its context. The data were taken from a study of blood T cell repertoires in COVID-19. The overall study: Researchers got acute and convalescent COVID-19 samples from the United States, Italy and Spain. T cells, B-cell-depleted T cells, or PBMCs provided the cDNA or gDNA that served as material.

Original handling: The assay estimated nucleated cells by amplifying reference gene primers. Clones were sequenced by immunoSEQ multiplex PCR, and TCRdb holds only the in-frame ones, with some missing. D and trimming come from the DNA, and the V and J calls and clone size come from that table. The sample contains over 90,000 clones, about nine tenths of which appear only once. Sequencing was performed on peripheral blood. This TCR was recovered from a woman aged 70-85 years with acute or convalescent COVID-19.

In DNA form, the CDR3 reads TGTGCCAGCAGCTTTCAAGGCGGTCACACTGAAGCTTTCTTT. As protein: CASSFQGGHTEAFF. The V call is TRBV11-3, the J call TRBJ1-1; D is unclear. Trimming removed 3 bases from V and 3 bases from J, with 11 bases in between. The CDR3 covers 14 residues. CDR1 and CDR2 from the germline V gene are SGHNT and YENEEA.